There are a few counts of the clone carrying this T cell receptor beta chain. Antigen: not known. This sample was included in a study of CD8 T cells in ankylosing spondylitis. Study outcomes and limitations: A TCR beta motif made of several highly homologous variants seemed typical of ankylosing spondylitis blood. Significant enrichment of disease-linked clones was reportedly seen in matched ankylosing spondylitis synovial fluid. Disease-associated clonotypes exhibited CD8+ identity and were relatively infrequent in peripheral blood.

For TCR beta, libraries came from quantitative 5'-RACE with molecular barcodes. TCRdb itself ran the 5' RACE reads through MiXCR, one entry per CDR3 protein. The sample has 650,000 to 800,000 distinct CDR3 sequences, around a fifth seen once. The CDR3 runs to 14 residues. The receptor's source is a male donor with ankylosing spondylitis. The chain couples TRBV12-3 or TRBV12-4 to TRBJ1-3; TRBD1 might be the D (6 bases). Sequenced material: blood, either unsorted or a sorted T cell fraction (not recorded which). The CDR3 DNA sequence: TGTGCTTCCCAGGCAGGGGTTGGTGGAAACACCATATATTTT. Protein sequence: CASQAGVGGNTIYF.